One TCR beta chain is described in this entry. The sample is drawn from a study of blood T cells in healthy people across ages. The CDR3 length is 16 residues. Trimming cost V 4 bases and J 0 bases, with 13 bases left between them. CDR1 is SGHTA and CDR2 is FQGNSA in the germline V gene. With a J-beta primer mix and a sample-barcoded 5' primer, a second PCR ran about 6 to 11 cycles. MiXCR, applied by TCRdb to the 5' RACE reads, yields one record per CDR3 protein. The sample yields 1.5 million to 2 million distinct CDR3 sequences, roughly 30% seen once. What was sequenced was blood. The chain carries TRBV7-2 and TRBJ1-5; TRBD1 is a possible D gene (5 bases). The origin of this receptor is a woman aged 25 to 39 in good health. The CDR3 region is CASSWGGTYSNQPQHF. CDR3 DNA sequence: TGTGCCAGCAGCTGGGGAGGGACCTATAGCAATCAGCCCCAGCATTTT.